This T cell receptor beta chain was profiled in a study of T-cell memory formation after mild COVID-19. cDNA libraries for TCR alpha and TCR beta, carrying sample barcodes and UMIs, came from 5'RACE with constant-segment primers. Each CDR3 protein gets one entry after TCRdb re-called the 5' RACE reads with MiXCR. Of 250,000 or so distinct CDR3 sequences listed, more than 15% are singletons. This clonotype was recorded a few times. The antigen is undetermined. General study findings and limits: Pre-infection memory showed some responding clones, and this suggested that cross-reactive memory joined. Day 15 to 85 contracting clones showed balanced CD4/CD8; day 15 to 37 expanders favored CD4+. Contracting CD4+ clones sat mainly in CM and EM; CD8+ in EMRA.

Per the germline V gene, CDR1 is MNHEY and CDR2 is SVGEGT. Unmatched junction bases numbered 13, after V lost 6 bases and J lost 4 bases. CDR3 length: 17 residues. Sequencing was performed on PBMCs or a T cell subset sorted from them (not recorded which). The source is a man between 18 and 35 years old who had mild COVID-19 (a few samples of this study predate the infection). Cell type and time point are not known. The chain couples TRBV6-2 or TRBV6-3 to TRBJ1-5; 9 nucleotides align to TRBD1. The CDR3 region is CASRSGVGTGNNQPQHF. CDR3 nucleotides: TGTGCCAGCAGGTCTGGGGTCGGGACAGGGAATAATCAGCCCCAGCATTTT.